This T cell receptor beta chain originates from a study of cytomegalovirus exposure and HLA in healthy donors. Broader study findings: Analyses of presence and absence presupposed an approximately uniform sequencing depth across donors. There were several of the most significant clusters that appeared linked to common viral pathogens in a later analysis.

The CDR3 is 14 residues long. Germline trimming cut 5 bases from V and 5 bases from J; bases unmatched to any gene: 9. Germline CDR1 is PRHDT and CDR2 is FYEKMQ (reference sequence). Amplification used 60 Vbeta primers and 13 Jbeta primers. The assay was immunoSEQ multiplex PCR, and TCRdb's table has in-frame clones only and misses some. This sample yields 110,000 to 150,000 clones, of which roughly four fifths are seen a single time; more than 3% belongs to the top ten. A remark on this clone: Antigen specificity is unknown.

Sequenced input: PBMCs. The V gene is TRBV13, the J gene TRBJ2-7; 7 bases are shared with TRBD1. This TCR was sampled from a male donor in good health and CMV-seronegative. The CDR3 nucleotides read TGTGCCAGCAGCATCCGACAGGGTAAGGACGAGCAGTACTTC. Encoded protein: CASSIRQGKDEQYF.